What follows describes a single T cell receptor beta chain. V lost 4 bases, J lost 10 bases, and 6 bases stayed unmatched. The germline V gene encodes CDR1 MNHEY and CDR2 SVGAGI. The CDR3 spans 14 residues. The data originate from a study of CD8 T cells in Susac syndrome. When the RNA was reverse transcribed, random hexamers were used with an input of about 0.5 to 1 ug. From the immunoSEQ multiplex PCR reads, TCRdb called clonotypes with MiXCR, one entry per CDR3 protein. This table has tens of thousands of distinct CDR3 sequences, 85% to 95% appearing once. The sequencing input was CD8+ T cells from PBMCs. The TCR originated in a human donor with Susac syndrome. The rearrangement joins TRBV6-5 to TRBJ2-1; TRBD2 agrees at 11 bases. The CDR3 spells CASSSTTSGVEQFF. As DNA, the CDR3 is TGTGCCAGCAGTTCCACGACTAGCGGGGTCGAGCAGTTCTTC.